These T cell receptor beta chains were read from a single sample in a study of vaccination effects on CD4 cells after COVID-19. The method was immunoSEQ multiplex PCR; TCRdb's version includes in-frame clones alone and lacks a portion of them. Of approximately 14,000 clones in the sample, roughly three quarters were seen once. What these receptors recognize is not known. Sequencing was performed on CD4+ T cells from PBMCs cultured with HCoV-NL63 spike peptides, taken after COVID-19 vaccination. The receptors come from a human donor who had a prior SARS-CoV-2 infection. Both conserved end residues are part of each CDR3. Fields, in order: CDR3 protein, CDR3 DNA, V gene, clone size, J gene, D gene. A D gene is named only where the DNA matches it firmly. Size is stated for part of the rows, as once, few or many counts, or as a class when the clone is expanded.

CDR3: CASSPPTVGRAGGEAFF
DNA: TGTGCCAGCTCACCACCAACTGTGGGCAGGGCCGGGGGTGAAGCTTTCTTT
V: TRBV18
size: NA
J: TRBJ1-1
D: NA

CDR3: CAWNREMNTEAFF
DNA: TGTGCCTGGAATAGGGAAATGAACACTGAAGCTTTCTTT
V: TRBV30
size: once
J: TRBJ1-1
D: NA

CDR3: CASSSLLAGGPNTGELFF
DNA: TGTGCCAGCAGCTCACTACTAGCGGGAGGCCCCAACACCGGGGAGCTGTTTTTT
V: TRBV5-6
size: NA
J: TRBJ2-2
D: TRBD2

CDR3: CASSLISGEGYTF
DNA: TGCGCCAGCAGCCTAATATCTGGGGAAGGCTACACCTTC
V: TRBV4-3
size: NA
J: TRBJ1-2
D: NA

CDR3: CASSLAPGPLYGYTF
DNA: TGCGCCAGCAGCCTGGCGCCCGGGCCCCTCTATGGCTACACCTTC
V: TRBV5-1
size: few
J: TRBJ1-2
D: NA

CDR3: CASRTAQGNSYNEQFF
DNA: TGTGCCAGCAGGACCGCACAGGGAAACTCCTACAATGAGCAGTTCTTC
V: TRBV27
size: few
J: TRBJ2-1
D: NA

CDR3: CASSIRDGTDTQYF
DNA: TGTGCCAGTAGTATACGGGACGGCACAGATACGCAGTATTTT
V: TRBV19
size: NA
J: TRBJ2-3
D: NA

CDR3: CASSQGVGAAGAYEQYF
DNA: TGCGCCAGCAGCCAAGGAGTCGGGGCAGCGGGAGCCTACGAGCAGTACTTC
V: TRBV4-1
size: NA
J: TRBJ2-7
D: TRBD2

CDR3: CASSEAGDRTEAFF
DNA: TGTGCCAGCAGTGAAGCCGGGGATAGGACTGAAGCTTTCTTT
V: TRBV2
size: NA
J: TRBJ1-1
D: NA

CDR3: CASSLFSSGEQYF
DNA: TGTGCCAGCAGCTTATTCTCCTCTGGTGAGCAGTACTTC
V: TRBV7-2
size: NA
J: TRBJ2-7
D: NA

CDR3: CASSLQRLAGHNEQFF
DNA: TGTGCCAGCAGCTTACAGAGACTAGCGGGCCACAATGAGCAGTTCTTC
V: TRBV7-8
size: NA
J: TRBJ2-1
D: TRBD2

CDR3: CASSTDRGDTQYF
DNA: TGTGCCAGCAGTACAGACAGGGGGGATACGCAGTATTTT
V: TRBV6-5
size: few
J: TRBJ2-3
D: TRBD1

CDR3: CASSLVGGGYTF
DNA: TGTGCCAGCAGCCTCGTTGGGGGTGGCTACACCTTC
V: TRBV3-1/TRBV3-2
size: few
J: TRBJ1-2
D: NA

CDR3: CASSVEQDFYNEQFF
DNA: TGTGCCAGCAGCGTAGAGCAGGACTTCTACAATGAGCAGTTCTTC
V: TRBV9
size: NA
J: TRBJ2-1
D: NA

CDR3: CASSLDSTGNTIYF
DNA: TGTGCCAGCAGCTTAGATTCAACTGGAAACACCATATATTTT
V: TRBV11-3
size: NA
J: TRBJ1-3
D: NA

CDR3: CASSPDYSGYNEQFF
DNA: TGTGCCAGCAGCCCAGACTATTCGGGGTACAATGAGCAGTTCTTC
V: TRBV4-2
size: NA
J: TRBJ2-1
D: NA

CDR3: CASRADGNSNQPQHF
DNA: TGCGCCAGCAGAGCGGACGGCAATAGCAATCAGCCCCAGCATTTT
V: TRBV5-1
size: NA
J: TRBJ1-5
D: NA

CDR3: CAWSVVRKTGVNTDTQYF
DNA: TGTGCCTGGAGTGTAGTGAGAAAGACAGGCGTAAATACAGATACGCAGTATTTT
V: TRBV30
size: NA
J: TRBJ2-3
D: NA

CDR3: CASSYKRGAGVYGYTF
DNA: TGTGCCAGCAGTTACAAACGTGGGGCTGGAGTCTATGGCTACACCTTC
V: TRBV6-5
size: once
J: TRBJ1-2
D: NA

CDR3: CASSIRLAGGIETQYF
DNA: TGTGCCAGCAGCATCAGACTAGCGGGGGGCATCGAGACCCAGTACTTC
V: TRBV11-1
size: NA
J: TRBJ2-5
D: TRBD2

CDR3: CASTLGAGPPYEQYF
DNA: TGTGCCAGCACCTTAGGGGCGGGGCCACCCTACGAGCAGTACTTC
V: TRBV7-6
size: NA
J: TRBJ2-7
D: NA

CDR3: CASSLFAGETQYF
DNA: TGCGCCAGCAGCTTGTTTGCTGGGGAGACCCAGTACTTC
V: TRBV5-1
size: few
J: TRBJ2-5
D: NA

CDR3: CASSFWGLGRQYNEQFF
DNA: TGTGCCAGCAGCTTTTGGGGCTTAGGGCGACAATACAATGAGCAGTTCTTC
V: TRBV5-8
size: NA
J: TRBJ2-1
D: NA

CDR3: CASSAGQAYGYTF
DNA: TGTGCCAGCAGTGCAGGACAGGCCTATGGCTACACCTTC
V: TRBV2
size: NA
J: TRBJ1-2
D: TRBD1